This T cell receptor beta chain came from a study of shared clonotypes between healthy human individuals. The assay used deep level. Only in-frame clones appear in the TCRdb table, and some are missing; sequencing was by immunoSEQ multiplex PCR. The sample consists of 2.3 million or so clones, about 92% of them appearing once. The V and J ends lost 3 bases and 4 bases respectively, with 12 bases between them. This CDR3 is 14 amino acids long. Looked up from germline, CDR1 is MNHEY and CDR2 is SMNVEV (reference sequence). The gene calls are TRBV27 and TRBJ1-1, with D hard to call. The specimen was naive CD4+ T cells from PBMCs. Subset: CD45RA+ positively selected. The clonotype comes from a young man in good health. Some clones in this sample may be carry-over from other donors' samples. The CDR3 region is CASSFLREGTEAFF. CDR3 in DNA: TGTGCCAGCAGTTTCCTCCGAGAGGGCACTGAAGCTTTCTTT.